Sequencing of this TCR beta chain was carried out in a study of T cell repertoires in cytomegalovirus infection. Study at large: Through public TCR beta signatures, both CMV infection and matching HLA type were indicated. Findings and limits, study-wide: In two of eight donors, the top clonotype was HLA-C-restricted CMV-specific. Cumulative frequency of public TCR beta families picked out carriers of CMV plus the relevant HLA.

Of note for this clonotype: What it recognizes is unknown.

The CDR3 spans 15 residues. From germline, CDR1 is LGHDT and CDR2 YNNKEL (reference sequence). The V and J ends lost 0 bases and 5 bases respectively, with 13 bases between them. TCRdb used MiXCR to reprocess the reads, holding one entry per CDR3 protein. The sample records approximately 500,000 distinct CDR3 sequences, approximately 15% being singletons. Sequenced material: CD8+ T cells from PBMCs. The chain employs TRBV3-1 and TRBJ1-2, with D unclear. The sequence came from a human donor in good health (CMV status not recorded). Some clones in this sample may be carry-over from other donors' samples. This CDR3 is CASSQDSRLGYGYTF. The CDR3 DNA reads as TGTGCCAGCAGCCAAGATAGCAGGTTGGGGTATGGCTACACCTTC.